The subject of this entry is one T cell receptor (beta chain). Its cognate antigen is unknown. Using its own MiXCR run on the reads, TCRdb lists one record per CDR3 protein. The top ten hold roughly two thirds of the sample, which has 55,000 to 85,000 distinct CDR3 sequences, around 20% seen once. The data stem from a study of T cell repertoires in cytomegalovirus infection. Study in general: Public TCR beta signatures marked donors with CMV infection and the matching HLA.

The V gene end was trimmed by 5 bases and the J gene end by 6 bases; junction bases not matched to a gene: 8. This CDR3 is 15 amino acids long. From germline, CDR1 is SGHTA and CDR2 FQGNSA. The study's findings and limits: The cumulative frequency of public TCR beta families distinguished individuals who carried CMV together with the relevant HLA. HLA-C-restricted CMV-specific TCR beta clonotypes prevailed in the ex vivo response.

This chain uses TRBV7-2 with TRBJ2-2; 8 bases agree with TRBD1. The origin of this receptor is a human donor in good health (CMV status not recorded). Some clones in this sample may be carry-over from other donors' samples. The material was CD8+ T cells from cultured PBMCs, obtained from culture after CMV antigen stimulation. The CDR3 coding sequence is TGTGCCAGCAGCCCACGACAGGGGAGGTCCGGGGAGCTGTTTTTT. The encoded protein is CASSPRQGRSGELFF.